Below, 7 T cell receptor beta chains from the same sample are listed, as sequenced in a study of blood T cells in healthy people across ages. A second about 6 to 12 cycle PCR used barcoded and J-beta primers. TCRdb passed the 5' RACE reads through MiXCR, listing each CDR3 protein once. The data hold under 2,000,000 distinct CDR3 sequences, with approximately 50% observed a single time. The material sequenced was blood. These receptors were taken from a woman in her forties in good health.

There are a few counts of this clonotype. V usage is TRBV27 and J usage is TRBJ1-4; the D gene is possibly TRBD1 (6 bases). There are 12 residues in the CDR3. Trimming removed 10 bases at V and 12 bases at J, with 18 bases between. Germline CDR1 is MNHEY and CDR2 is SMNVEV (reference sequence). The CDR3 bases are TGTGCCACCAGAAGAGGGGGTGAGCAACTGTTTTTT. It is translated as CATRRGGEQLFF.

CDR3: CASSFKGGENIQYF. The CDR3 nucleotides read TGTGCCAGCAGTTTTAAGGGGGGCGAAAACATTCAGTACTTC. V gene TRBV28 combines with J gene TRBJ2-4; D may match TRBD1 or TRBD2 (6 bases each). The germline V gene encodes CDR1 MDHEN and CDR2 SYDVKM. The V end was cut by 3 bases, the J end by 5 bases, with 11 bases between. This CDR3 has 14 residues. Drawing the rest from reference TRBV28 and TRBJ2-4, the complete variable domain is DVKVTQSSRYLVKRTGEKVFLECVQDMDHENMFWYRQDPGLGLRLIYFSYDVKMKEKGDIPEGYSVSREKKERFSLILESASTNQTSMYLCASSFKGGENIQYFGAGTRLSVL.

This chain joins TRBV28 and TRBJ2-5; D may be TRBD1 (5 bases). This CDR3 contains 14 residues. Trimming removed 7 bases from V and 5 bases from J, with 17 bases in between. Germline V gives CDR1 MDHEN, CDR2 SYDVKM. For the CDR3, the DNA is TGTGCCAGCACGACGGCAGGGTGGTCGGAGACCCAGTACTTC. It yields the protein CASTTAGWSETQYF. The complete variable domain, with remaining parts taken from reference TRBV28 and TRBJ2-5, reads DVKVTQSSRYLVKRTGEKVFLECVQDMDHENMFWYRQDPGLGLRLIYFSYDVKMKEKGDIPEGYSVSREKKERFSLILESASTNQTSMYLCASTTAGWSETQYFGPGTRLLVL.

V gene TRBV6-5 combines with J gene TRBJ1-5, with D tentatively TRBD1 (5 bases). Trimming took 4 bases from V and 6 from J, leaving 10 bases between them. In germline, CDR1 is MNHEY, CDR2 SVGAGI. This CDR3 has 13 residues. As DNA, the CDR3 is TGTGCCAGCAGTTGTGGGGGAGGTCAGCCCCAGCATTTT. It yields the protein CASSCGGGQPQHF.

V and J are TRBV28 and TRBJ1-2, with D possibly being TRBD1 (5 bases). Germline loops: CDR1 MDHEN, CDR2 SYDVKM. Trimming stripped 1 base from V and 8 bases from J, with 17 bases between. CDR3 length: 15 amino acids. The CDR3 DNA reads as TGTGCCAGCAGTTTATTCCAGGACACCCTCCTAGGCTACACCTTC. This gives the protein CASSLFQDTLLGYTF.

For the CDR3, the DNA is TGTGCCAGCAGTCAACAGGGGTTCGAGCAGTACTTC. Encoded protein: CASSQQGFEQYF. The chain employs TRBV27 and TRBJ2-5, with TRBD1 matching 7 bases. The end of the DNA fits TRBJ2-7 better, so the J call may be wrong. This CDR3 has 12 amino acids. Germline V CDR1 and CDR2: MNHEY, SMNVEV (reference sequence).

The chain combines TRBV15 with TRBJ2-2, with a tentative D call TRBD1 (5 bases). V was pared by 0 bases and J by 5 bases, with 10 bases between. Germline V CDR1 and CDR2: LNHNV, YYDKDF (reference sequence). The length of the CDR3 is 15 residues. The CDR3 spells CATSRDGQGTGELFF. The DNA of the CDR3 is TGTGCCACCAGCAGAGATGGGCAGGGTACCGGGGAGCTGTTTTTT.